Presented here are 30 T cell receptor beta chains from one specimen sequenced in a study of cytomegalovirus exposure and HLA in healthy donors. The PCR was carried out with 60 Vbeta primers and 13 Jbeta primers. Using immunoSEQ multiplex PCR, the repertoire was profiled, and TCRdb retains in-frame clones only, with some absent. The sample contains 100,000 to 150,000 clones, around 83% of which appear only once. Sequenced: PBMCs. The source of these receptors is a young woman in good health and CMV-seropositive.

This rearrangement joins TRBV5-1 to TRBJ1-4; D gene unclear. Between the trimmed V and J ends, which lost 0 bases and 4 bases, there was a span of 7 bases. The length of the CDR3 is 14 residues. Germline V gene data show CDR1 as SGHRS and CDR2 as YFSETQ. The CDR3 DNA follows: TGCGCCAGCAGCTTGGGCGGAGATAATGAAAAACTGTTTTTT. This sequence encodes CASSLGGDNEKLFF. The whole variable domain, remainder taken from reference TRBV5-1 and TRBJ1-4, is KAGVTQTPRYLIKTRGQQVTLSCSPISGHRSVSWYQQTPGQGLQFLFEYFSETQRNKGNFPGRFSGRQFSNSRSEMNVSTLELGDSALYLCASSLGGDNEKLFFGSGTQLSVL.

The gene calls are TRBV4-1 and TRBJ1-3; the match to TRBD1 covers 8 bases. Germline-derived CDR1 and CDR2 are MGHRA and YSYEKL. V shed 6 bases and J 0 bases; nucleotides not matched to a gene: 4. The CDR3 totals 15 residues. The CDR3: CASRPGQGSGNTIYF. The CDR3 DNA follows: TGCGCCAGCAGACCCGGACAGGGCTCTGGAAACACCATATATTTT.

This chain joins TRBV4-1 and TRBJ2-7, with D tentatively TRBD2 (6 bases). CDR3 length: 15 amino acids. Germline V gives CDR1 MGHRA, CDR2 YSYEKL. Trimming shortened V by 0 bases and J by 3 bases, and 12 bases separated the two germline ends. CDR3 in amino acids: CASSQDEGLFYEQYF. As DNA, the CDR3 is TGCGCCAGCAGCCAAGATGAGGGACTCTTCTACGAGCAGTACTTC.

The rearrangement links TRBV6-6 to TRBJ2-7, with 10 positions matching TRBD1. The CDR3 is 13 amino acids. Germline V gene lookup returns CDR1 MNHNY and CDR2 SVGAGI (reference sequence). V was pared by 8 bases and J by 3 bases, with 4 bases of the junction left unmatched. The CDR3 DNA sequence: TGTGCCAGCTGCCGGACAGGGGGCTACGAGCAGTACTTC. Translation: CASCRTGGYEQYF.

This clone came up once. The V and J genes are TRBV10-2 and TRBJ2-3; no clear D gene. The CDR3 is 13 residues long. The germline CDR1 and CDR2 sequences are WSHSY and SAAADI. The V gene lost 0 bases and the J gene lost 9 bases, with 10 bases spanning the gap. For the CDR3, the DNA is TGCGCCAGCAGTGAGTCGAGCTGGTACACGCAGTATTTT. This translates into CASSESSWYTQYF.

This chain links TRBV11-2 with TRBJ2-7; D is perhaps TRBD2 (6 bases). Trimming removed 2 bases at V and 6 bases at J, with 20 bases between. CDR1 is SGHAT and CDR2 is FQNNGV in the germline V gene. This CDR3 is built from 16 residues. The CDR3 reads CASSLSGGKGETEQYF. CDR3 nucleotides: TGTGCCAGCAGCTTATCCGGAGGGAAAGGGGAGACCGAGCAGTACTTC.

J is TRBJ2-3 and V is TRBV5-1; perhaps TRBD1 as D (6 bases). Between the trimmed V and J ends, which lost 1 base and 1 base, there was a span of 13 bases. Germline lookup yields CDR1 SGHRS and CDR2 YFSETQ. The CDR3 loop spans 16 amino acids. The CDR3 here is CASSLQGYLGTDTQYF. The CDR3, as DNA: TGCGCCAGCAGCTTGCAGGGGTATCTAGGCACAGATACGCAGTATTTT.

V and J are TRBV5-6 and TRBJ1-2, with TRBD1 identical over 10 bases. Germline V gives CDR1 SGHDT, CDR2 YYEEEE. Unmatched junction bases numbered 6, after V lost 0 bases and J lost 7 bases. The length of the CDR3 is 15 residues. The chain's CDR3 is CASSLVGQGSFGYTF. In DNA, the CDR3 is TGTGCCAGCAGCTTGGTGGGACAGGGGTCATTTGGCTACACCTTC.

This clone was picked up one time. V and J are TRBV7-9 and TRBJ2-2, with D tentatively TRBD1 (6 bases). V was trimmed by 6 bases and J by 3 bases, leaving 11 bases between them. Germline CDR1 SEHNR, CDR2 FQNEAQ (reference sequence). This CDR3 is 14 amino acids long. CDR3: CASSYHRDTGELFF. The CDR3 bases are TGTGCCAGCAGTTATCACAGGGACACCGGGGAGCTGTTTTTT.

In its sample, this clone was seen a few times. CDR3 in DNA: TGCGCCAGCAGCTTTGGACTAGTTTCCCCAGAGACCCAGTACTTC. Translated: CASSFGLVSPETQYF. V and J are TRBV5-1 and TRBJ2-5, with 7 bases fitting TRBD2. The CDR3 consists of 15 residues. Germline V gives CDR1 SGHRS, CDR2 YFSETQ. V gave up 2 bases and J gave up 4 bases; unmatched junction bases: 8.

The V and J genes are TRBV5-4 and TRBJ1-2, with a tentative D call TRBD1 (6 bases). Trimming removed 4 bases from V and 7 bases from J, with 11 bases in between. The CDR3 length is 12 residues. In germline, CDR1 is SGHNT, CDR2 YYREEE (reference sequence). The CDR3 DNA follows: TGTGCCAGCAGCGACGGACAGACTGGCTACACCTTC. Translating it yields CASSDGQTGYTF.

CDR3 sequence reads: CASSASGTGGETQYF. For the CDR3, the DNA is TGTGCCAGCAGTGCCTCCGGGACAGGGGGAGAGACCCAGTACTTC. This chain joins TRBV6-5 and TRBJ2-5; the match to TRBD1 covers 11 bases. CDR1 is MNHEY and CDR2 is SVGAGI in the germline V gene. The trim removed 5 bases at V and 4 bases at J, leaving 6 bases unmatched. This CDR3 has 15 residues.

This clone has a single count. The chain links TRBV5-4 to TRBJ2-3; maybe TRBD2 (6 bases). This CDR3 is 14 amino acids long. Trimming took off 3 bases at V and 2 bases at J, with 10 bases between the two ends. Germline loops: CDR1 SGHNT, CDR2 YYREEE (reference sequence). The CDR3 DNA follows: TGTGCCAGCAGCTCGGGGGTAGCCACAGATACGCAGTATTTT. Its translation: CASSSGVATDTQYF.

This chain connects TRBV4-2 to TRBJ2-1; 8 nucleotides line up with TRBD2. The CDR3 contains 16 residues. CDR1 LGHNA and CDR2 YNFKEQ come from the germline V gene. The V and J ends lost 0 bases and 8 bases, in that order; junction bases with no gene match: 9. The CDR3 DNA is TGTGCCAGCAGCCAAGATTACGGGGGGGCCACGGATGAGCAGTTCTTC. Amino acids: CASSQDYGGATDEQFF.

The chain carries TRBV9 and TRBJ1-6, with 9 bases aligning to TRBD1. Germline CDR1 is SGDLS and CDR2 is YYNGEE. The CDR3 is 16 residues long. Trimming took 3 bases from V and 8 from J; bases not matched to a gene: 9. CDR3 bases: TGTGCCAGCAGCGCAACCGGGACAGGGCTAGATTCACCCCTCCACTTT. Translation gives CASSATGTGLDSPLHF.

V and J are TRBV28 and TRBJ2-2; 7 positions agree with TRBD1. The V and J ends lost 6 bases and 5 bases, in that order; junction bases with no gene match: 12. The CDR3 sequence is 16 residues long. Germline CDR1 reads MDHEN; CDR2 reads SYDVKM. The CDR3 DNA reads as TGTGCCAGCAGCCTTTCCAGGGGGTGGGGGACCGGGGAGCTGTTTTTT. Translating gives CASSLSRGWGTGELFF.

The J gene is TRBJ2-5, the V gene TRBV6-1; D perhaps matches TRBD2 (5 bases). The CDR3 sequence is 17 residues long. Trimming shortened V by 4 bases and J by 5 bases, and 23 bases separated the two germline ends. Germline V lookup: CDR1 MNHNS, CDR2 SASEGT. The CDR3 bases are TGTGCCAGCAGTGGCGGGCTAGCTGGTATCCAAGCGGAGACCCAGTACTTC. Amino acid sequence: CASSGGLAGIQAETQYF.

This clone was seen a single time. The genes are TRBV7-3 and TRBJ2-1, with D possibly being TRBD2 (5 bases). V was trimmed by 7 bases and J by 12 bases, leaving 16 bases between them. CDR3 length equals 12 residues. Germline CDR1 is SGHTA and CDR2 is FQGTGA. The CDR3 loop is CASTALDAGQFF. CDR3 bases: TGTGCCAGCACCGCCCTAGATGCGGGGCAGTTCTTC.

This clone has a handful of counts. This chain uses TRBV5-1 with TRBJ2-7, with 7 bases fitting TRBD1. CDR1 is SGHRS and CDR2 is YFSETQ in the germline V gene. The CDR3 totals 14 residues. With 3 bases clipped from V and 5 bases from J, the junction kept 8 bases outside the gene matches. The CDR3 bases are TGCGCCAGCAGCTCGAAAAGGGGGCCCCACGAGCAGTACTTC. Residues: CASSSKRGPHEQYF.

The V and J genes are TRBV5-1 and TRBJ1-2; D might be TRBD1 (6 bases). Trimming cost V 4 bases and J 4 bases, with 17 bases left between them. Germline CDR1 and CDR2: SGHRS and YFSETQ. CDR3 length equals 15 residues. The CDR3 protein is CASSVSGQRSYGYTF. The CDR3 nucleotides are TGCGCCAGCAGCGTTTCCGGACAGAGGAGCTATGGCTACACCTTC.

CDR3 sequence: CASSPPTAEAFF. The CDR3 DNA is TGTGCCAGCTCACCCCCCACGGCTGAAGCTTTCTTT. The V call is TRBV18, the J call TRBJ1-1; D remains ambiguous. Trimming removed 3 bases at V and 6 bases at J, with 8 bases between. Germline V lookup: CDR1 KGHSH, CDR2 LQKENI. This CDR3 region has 12 residues.

V gene TRBV5-1 combines with J gene TRBJ1-1; TRBD1 agrees at 8 bases. The trim removed 4 bases at V and 0 bases at J, leaving 2 bases unmatched. This CDR3 is 14 amino acids long. Germline CDR1 and CDR2: SGHRS and YFSETQ. DNA of the CDR3: TGCGCCAGCAGCCCGGGACAGGTGAACACTGAAGCTTTCTTT. It codes for CASSPGQVNTEAFF.

CDR3 bases: TGTGCCAGCAGCATACAGGGGGCGAATGAAGCTTTCTTT. It yields the protein CASSIQGANEAFF. The J gene is TRBJ1-1, the V gene TRBV5-4; TRBD1 matches at 9 bases. Germline loops: CDR1 SGHNT, CDR2 YYREEE (reference sequence). This CDR3 has 13 residues. V trimming: 4 bases; J trimming: 7 bases; junction bases outside the gene matches: 5.

This clone was counted a few times. A read error likely explains this, since a far larger clone differs by one base. The V call is TRBV2, the J call TRBJ1-1, with 9 bases identical to TRBD1. The CDR3 consists of 13 residues. After removal of 6 bases from V and 1 base from J, the junction contained 0 bases not matched to a gene. Germline V gene sequence: CDR1 SNHLY, CDR2 FYNNEI. The CDR3 protein is CASRTGGNTEAFF. The CDR3 coding sequence is TGTGCCAGCAGGACAGGGGGGAACACTGAAGCTTTCTTT.

The genes are TRBV4-1 and TRBJ2-5; D perhaps matches TRBD1 (6 bases). Trimming cost V 2 bases and J 5 bases, with 12 bases left between them. Germline CDR1 is MGHRA and CDR2 is YSYEKL. The CDR3 contains 14 residues. The CDR3 DNA follows: TGCGCCAGCAGCCAACAGGGGTACGCCGAGACCCAGTACTTC. Its protein is CASSQQGYAETQYF.

The V gene is TRBV27, the J gene TRBJ1-4; a weak D match, TRBD1 (6 bases). Germline CDR1 reads MNHEY; CDR2 reads SMNVEV (reference sequence). V dropped 2 bases and J dropped 8 bases, with 12 bases sitting between them. There are 14 residues in the CDR3. Written as DNA, the CDR3 is TGTGCCAGCAGTTTAGTCCCGGGGGGCGAAAAACTGTTTTTT. The encoded protein is CASSLVPGGEKLFF.

This clone showed up just a few times. The chain recombines TRBV9 with TRBJ2-7, with 8 bases matching TRBD1. V dropped 3 bases and J dropped 3; count of bases not matched to a gene: 5. Germline values: CDR1 SGDLS, CDR2 YYNGEE. This CDR3 has 14 amino acids. As DNA, the CDR3 is TGTGCCAGCAGCGCCCCCGGACAGGGCTACGAGCAGTACTTC. Protein: CASSAPGQGYEQYF.

CDR3 nucleotide sequence: TGCGCCAGCAGCCAAGGGGAAACAGGGGGCGACTATGGCTACACCTTC. Translating it yields CASSQGETGGDYGYTF. V usage is TRBV4-1 and J usage is TRBJ1-2; TRBD1 matches at 9 bases. From germline, CDR1 is MGHRA and CDR2 YSYEKL. This CDR3 comprises 16 residues. With V trimmed by 1 base and J by 3 bases, 6 bases remained unmatched.

The J gene is TRBJ2-1, the V gene TRBV11-2; possible D gene TRBD1, 6 bases. This CDR3 has 14 amino acids. CDR1 and CDR2 (germline): SGHAT, FQNNGV. Deletions cut 6 bases from V and 8 bases from J, with 17 bases between. The CDR3 protein is CASSGTRSWDEQFF. The CDR3 DNA sequence: TGTGCCAGCAGTGGGACACGGAGTTGGGATGAGCAGTTCTTC. Full variable domain (missing parts from reference TRBV11-2 and TRBJ2-1): EAGVAQSPRYKIIEKRQSVAFWCNPISGHATLYWYQQILGQGPKLLIQFQNNGVVDDSQLPKDRFSAERLKGVDSTLKIQPAKLEDSAVYLCASSGTRSWDEQFFGPGTRLTVL.

V gene TRBV10-3 combines with J gene TRBJ2-3; no clear D gene. This CDR3 contains 13 residues. V was clipped by 10 bases and J by 1 base, with 12 bases between them. Germline lookup yields CDR1 ENHRY and CDR2 SYGVKD. DNA of the CDR3: TGTGCCAGCGCTAGTATTGGCACAGATACGCAGTATTTT. It translates to CASASIGTDTQYF.